This paragraph reports one T cell receptor (beta chain). In the original analysis: Cell counts per sample came from amplifying reference gene primers. Produced via immunoSEQ multiplex PCR; TCRdb's table is partial and in-frame only. D and trimming come from the DNA, and the V and J calls and clone size come from that table. The repertoire holds some 150,000 clones, 80% seen once, with roughly 0.52% in the top ten. V was cut by 5 bases and J by 4 bases, with 11 bases left in between. The CDR3 is 13 amino acids. In germline, CDR1 is MNHNY, CDR2 SVGAGI (reference sequence). These data belong to a study of blood T cell repertoires in COVID-19. Overall study: The samples span acute and convalescent COVID-19 from the United States, Italy and Spain.

The TCR sequence derives from a man aged 55 to 70 with acute or convalescent COVID-19. The chain recombines TRBV6-6 with TRBJ1-2; D gene uncertain. Sequenced material: peripheral blood. The CDR3 DNA reads as TGTGCCAGCAGTCCGCTAGGCGGCTATGGCTACACCTTC. This gives the protein CASSPLGGYGYTF.